This TCR beta chain was identified in a study of molecular identifiers for immune sequencing clone quantification. As regards this clonotype: Its antigen is as yet unknown. It may be a read error: a sequence one base away is much more abundant. The CDR3 carries no conserved terminal phenylalanine or tryptophan, so it likely arises from a read error.

V gave up 6 bases and J gave up 2 bases, with 10 bases separating them. This CDR3 has 13 residues. The germline V gene has CDR1 MDHEN and CDR2 SYDVKM. Overall study results and limits: Should identical TCR molecules share a barcode, the sizes of highly expanded clones could be underestimated.

Generation of bulk TCR libraries relied on previously described methods and listed TCR primers. TCRdb reprocessed the PCR reads via MiXCR and lists one record per CDR3 protein. The data hold just under 650,000 distinct CDR3 sequences, with nearly 20% observed a single time. Sorting defined naive CD8 T cells as CD8+CD4-CCR7+CD45RA+. This clonotype was obtained from a human donor in good health. Some libraries in this study had Jurkat cell RNA spiked in. The chain is built from TRBV28 and TRBJ2-5, with D tentatively TRBD2 (6 bases). What was sequenced was naive CD8+ T cells from blood, with Jurkat cell RNA spiked in. Noted subset: FACS-sorted CD8+CD4-CCR7+CD45RA+ naive T cells. The CDR3, as DNA: TGTGCCAGCAGACTAGCCCTTCAAGAGACCCAGTACCTC. It translates to CASRLALQETQYL.